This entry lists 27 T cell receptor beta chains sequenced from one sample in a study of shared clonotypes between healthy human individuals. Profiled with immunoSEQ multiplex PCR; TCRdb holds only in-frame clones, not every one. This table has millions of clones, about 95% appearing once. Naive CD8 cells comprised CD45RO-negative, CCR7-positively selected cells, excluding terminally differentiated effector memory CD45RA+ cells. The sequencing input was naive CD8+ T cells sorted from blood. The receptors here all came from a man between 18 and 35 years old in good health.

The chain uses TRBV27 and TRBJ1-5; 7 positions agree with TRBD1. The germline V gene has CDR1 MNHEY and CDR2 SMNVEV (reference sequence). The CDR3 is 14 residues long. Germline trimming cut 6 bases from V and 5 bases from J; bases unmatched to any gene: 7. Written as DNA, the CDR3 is TGTGCCAGCAGATTGGGACAGACCCATCAGCCCCAGCATTTT. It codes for CASRLGQTHQPQHF.

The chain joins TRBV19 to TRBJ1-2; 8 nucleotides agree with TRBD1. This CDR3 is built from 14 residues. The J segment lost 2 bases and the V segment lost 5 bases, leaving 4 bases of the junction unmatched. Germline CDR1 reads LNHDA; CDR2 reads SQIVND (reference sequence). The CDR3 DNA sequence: TGTGCCAGTAGTGTGGACAGGGAGAACTATGGCTACACCTTC. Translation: CASSVDRENYGYTF.

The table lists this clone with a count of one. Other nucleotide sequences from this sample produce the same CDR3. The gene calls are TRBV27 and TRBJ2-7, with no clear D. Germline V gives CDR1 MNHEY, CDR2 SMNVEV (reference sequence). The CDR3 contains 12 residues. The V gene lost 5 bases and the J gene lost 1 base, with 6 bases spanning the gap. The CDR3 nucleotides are TGTGCCAGCAGTGATCGTTCCTACGAGCAGTACTTC. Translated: CASSDRSYEQYF.

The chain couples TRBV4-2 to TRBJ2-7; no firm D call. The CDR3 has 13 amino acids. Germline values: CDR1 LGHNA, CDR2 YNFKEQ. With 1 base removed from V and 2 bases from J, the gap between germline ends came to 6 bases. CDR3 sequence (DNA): TGTGCCAGCAGCCAAGGGCCCACCTACGAGCAGTACTTC. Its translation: CASSQGPTYEQYF.

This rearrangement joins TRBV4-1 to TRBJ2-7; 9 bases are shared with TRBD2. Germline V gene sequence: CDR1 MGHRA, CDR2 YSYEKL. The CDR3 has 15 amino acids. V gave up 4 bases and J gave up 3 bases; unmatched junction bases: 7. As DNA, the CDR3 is TGCGCCAGCAGCCCCTTTGCGGGGGGGAACTACGAGCAGTACTTC. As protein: CASSPFAGGNYEQYF.

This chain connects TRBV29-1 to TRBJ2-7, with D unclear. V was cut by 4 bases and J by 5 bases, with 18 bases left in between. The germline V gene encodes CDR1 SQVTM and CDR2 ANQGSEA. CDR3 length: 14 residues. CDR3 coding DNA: TGCAGCGTTGGGATAGCCAGCGCGCATAACGAGCAGTACTTC. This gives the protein CSVGIASAHNEQYF.

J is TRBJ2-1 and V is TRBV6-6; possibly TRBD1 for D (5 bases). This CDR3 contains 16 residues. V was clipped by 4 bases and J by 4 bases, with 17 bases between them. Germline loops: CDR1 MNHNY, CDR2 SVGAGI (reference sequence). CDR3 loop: CASSWTLDESYNEQFF. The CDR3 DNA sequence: TGTGCCAGCAGTTGGACACTGGACGAGTCGTACAATGAGCAGTTCTTC.

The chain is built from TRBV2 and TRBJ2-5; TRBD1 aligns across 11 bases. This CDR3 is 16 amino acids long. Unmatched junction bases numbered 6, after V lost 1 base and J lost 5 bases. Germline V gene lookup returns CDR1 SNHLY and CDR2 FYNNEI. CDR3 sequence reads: CASSEGTGGRLETQYF. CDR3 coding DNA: TGTGCCAGCAGTGAAGGGACAGGGGGCCGCCTTGAGACCCAGTACTTC.

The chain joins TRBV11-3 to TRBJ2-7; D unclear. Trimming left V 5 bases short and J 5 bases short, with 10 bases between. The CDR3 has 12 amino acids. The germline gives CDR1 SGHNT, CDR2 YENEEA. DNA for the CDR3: TGTGCCAGCAGCGCCCGCAATGACGAGCAGTACTTC. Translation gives CASSARNDEQYF.

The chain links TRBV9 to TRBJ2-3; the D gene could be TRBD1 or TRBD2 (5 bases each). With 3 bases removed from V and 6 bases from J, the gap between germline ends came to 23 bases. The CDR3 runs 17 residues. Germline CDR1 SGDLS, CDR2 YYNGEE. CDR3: CASSETWGYPATDTQYF. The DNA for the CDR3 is TGTGCCAGCAGCGAAACCTGGGGGTACCCGGCGACTGATACGCAGTATTTT.

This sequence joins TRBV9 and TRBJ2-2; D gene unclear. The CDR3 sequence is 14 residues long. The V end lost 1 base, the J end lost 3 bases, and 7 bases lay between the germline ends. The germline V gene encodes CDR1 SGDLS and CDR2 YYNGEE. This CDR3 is CASSVQRDTGELFF. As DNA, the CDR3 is TGTGCCAGCAGCGTACAAAGGGACACCGGGGAGCTGTTTTTT.

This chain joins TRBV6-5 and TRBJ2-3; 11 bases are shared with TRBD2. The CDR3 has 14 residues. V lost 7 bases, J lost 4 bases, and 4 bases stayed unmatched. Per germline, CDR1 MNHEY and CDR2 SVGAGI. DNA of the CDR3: TGTGCCAGCATAGCGGGAGGGCCACCAGATACGCAGTATTTT. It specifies CASIAGGPPDTQYF.

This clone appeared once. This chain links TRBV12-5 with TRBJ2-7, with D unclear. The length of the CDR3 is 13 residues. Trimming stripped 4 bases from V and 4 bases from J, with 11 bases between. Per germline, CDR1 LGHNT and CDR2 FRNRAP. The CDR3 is CASGSSALYEQYF. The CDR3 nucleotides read TGTGCTAGTGGTTCATCCGCCCTATACGAGCAGTACTTC.

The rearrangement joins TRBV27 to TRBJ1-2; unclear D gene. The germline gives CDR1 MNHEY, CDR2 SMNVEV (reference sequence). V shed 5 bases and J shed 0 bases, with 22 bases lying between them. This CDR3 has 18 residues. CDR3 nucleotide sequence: TGTGCCAGCAGTCCTGTTGGGGTAACGGGATCTTCTAACTATGGCTACACCTTC. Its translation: CASSPVGVTGSSNYGYTF.

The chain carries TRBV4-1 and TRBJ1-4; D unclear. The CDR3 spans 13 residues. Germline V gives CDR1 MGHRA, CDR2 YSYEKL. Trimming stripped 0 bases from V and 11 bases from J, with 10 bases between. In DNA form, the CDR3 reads TGCGCCAGCAGCCAAGACCGGGGTTTTAAACTGTTTTTT. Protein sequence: CASSQDRGFKLFF.

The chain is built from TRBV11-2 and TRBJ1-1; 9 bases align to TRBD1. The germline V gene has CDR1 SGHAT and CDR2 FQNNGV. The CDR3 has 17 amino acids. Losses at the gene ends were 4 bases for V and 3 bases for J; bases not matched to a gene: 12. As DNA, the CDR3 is TGTGCCAGCAGCTCCCGGACAGGGGAGGTCCGGGACACTGAAGCTTTCTTT. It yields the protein CASSSRTGEVRDTEAFF.

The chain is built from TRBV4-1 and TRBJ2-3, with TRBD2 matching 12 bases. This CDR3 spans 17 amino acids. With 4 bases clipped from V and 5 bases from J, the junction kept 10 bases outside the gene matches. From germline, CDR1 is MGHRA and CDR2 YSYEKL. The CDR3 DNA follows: TGCGCCAGCAGCCCCCGCGCTAGCGGGGGGGCCGTAGATACGCAGTATTTT. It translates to CASSPRASGGAVDTQYF.

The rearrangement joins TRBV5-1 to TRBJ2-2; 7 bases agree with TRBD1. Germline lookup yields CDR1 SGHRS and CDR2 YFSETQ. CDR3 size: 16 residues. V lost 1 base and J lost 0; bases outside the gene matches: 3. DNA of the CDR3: TGCGCCAGCAGCTTGCGGACAGGAACGAACACCGGGGAGCTGTTTTTT. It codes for CASSLRTGTNTGELFF.

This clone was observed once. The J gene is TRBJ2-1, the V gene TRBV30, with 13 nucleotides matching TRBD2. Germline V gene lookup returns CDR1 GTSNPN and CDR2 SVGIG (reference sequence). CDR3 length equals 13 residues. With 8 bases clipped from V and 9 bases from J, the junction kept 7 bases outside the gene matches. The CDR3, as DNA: TGTGCCGGTGGACTAGCGGGAGTCAGTGAGCAGTTCTTC. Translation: CAGGLAGVSEQFF.

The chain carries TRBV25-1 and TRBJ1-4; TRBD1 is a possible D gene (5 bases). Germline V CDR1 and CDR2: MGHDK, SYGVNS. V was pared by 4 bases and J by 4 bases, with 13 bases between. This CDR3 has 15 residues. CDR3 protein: CASSAPGYLNEKLFF. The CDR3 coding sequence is TGTGCCAGCAGTGCCCCAGGGTACCTTAATGAAAAACTGTTTTTT.

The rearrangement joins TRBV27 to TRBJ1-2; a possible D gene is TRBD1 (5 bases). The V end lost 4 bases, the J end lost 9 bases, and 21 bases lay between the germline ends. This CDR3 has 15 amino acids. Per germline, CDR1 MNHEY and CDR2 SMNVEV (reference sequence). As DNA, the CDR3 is TGTGCCAGCAGTTCTTCTACCGGGACCGATATCCGCTACACCTTC. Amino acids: CASSSSTGTDIRYTF.

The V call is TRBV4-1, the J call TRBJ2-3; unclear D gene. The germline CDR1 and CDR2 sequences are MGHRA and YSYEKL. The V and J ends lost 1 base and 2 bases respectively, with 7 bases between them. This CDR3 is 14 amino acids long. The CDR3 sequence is CASSQALLTDTQYF. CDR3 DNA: TGCGCCAGCAGCCAAGCACTTCTCACAGATACGCAGTATTTT.

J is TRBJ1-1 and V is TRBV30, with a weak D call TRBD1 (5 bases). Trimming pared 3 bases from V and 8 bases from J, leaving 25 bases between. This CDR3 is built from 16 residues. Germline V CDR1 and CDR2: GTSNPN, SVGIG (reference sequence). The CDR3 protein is CAWRPHRDSLPREAFF. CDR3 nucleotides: TGTGCCTGGAGACCTCACCGGGACTCTTTACCTAGAGAAGCTTTCTTT.

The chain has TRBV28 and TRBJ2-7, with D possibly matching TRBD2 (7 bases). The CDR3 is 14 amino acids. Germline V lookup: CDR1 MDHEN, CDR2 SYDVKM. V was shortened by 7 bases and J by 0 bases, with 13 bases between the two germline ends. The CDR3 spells CASIAGDNSYEQYF. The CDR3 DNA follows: TGTGCCAGCATCGCGGGGGACAACTCCTACGAGCAGTACTTC.

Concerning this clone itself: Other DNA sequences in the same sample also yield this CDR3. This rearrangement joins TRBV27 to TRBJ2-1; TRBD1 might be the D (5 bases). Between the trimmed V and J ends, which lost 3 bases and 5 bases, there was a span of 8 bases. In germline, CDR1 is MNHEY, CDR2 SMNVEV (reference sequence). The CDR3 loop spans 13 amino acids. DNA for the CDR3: TGTGCCAGCAGTTTTCAAGGGGACAATGAGCAGTTCTTC. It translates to CASSFQGDNEQFF.

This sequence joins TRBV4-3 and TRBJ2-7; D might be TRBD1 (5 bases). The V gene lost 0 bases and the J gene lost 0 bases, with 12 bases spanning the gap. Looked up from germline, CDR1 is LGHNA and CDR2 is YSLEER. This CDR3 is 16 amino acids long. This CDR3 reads CASSQDQGSPSYEQYF. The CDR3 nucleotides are TGCGCCAGCAGCCAAGATCAGGGTAGCCCCTCCTACGAGCAGTACTTC.

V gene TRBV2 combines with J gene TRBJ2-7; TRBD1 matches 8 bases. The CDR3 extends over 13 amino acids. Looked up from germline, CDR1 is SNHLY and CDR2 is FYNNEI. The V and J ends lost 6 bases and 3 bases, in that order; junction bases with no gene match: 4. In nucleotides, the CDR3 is TGTGCCAGCAGGACAGGGGTCGGCTACGAGCAGTACTTC. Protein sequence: CASRTGVGYEQYF.